Listed below are T cell receptor beta chains from one sample, sequenced in a study of blood T cell repertoires in COVID-19. Only in-frame clones appear in the TCRdb table, and some are missing; sequencing was by immunoSEQ multiplex PCR. The table records hundreds of thousands of clones, around 80% of them present only once. The specimen was peripheral blood. These receptors came from a woman between 45 and 60 years old with acute or convalescent COVID-19. The conserved cysteine and the conserved F or W are not part of the CDR3 here. The order of the fields is J gene, V gene, CDR3 protein.

J: TRBJ2-1
V: TRBV15
CDR3: ATSTTGLSTYNEQF

J: TRBJ1-5
V: TRBV29-1
CDR3: SVLQGLNQPQH

J: TRBJ2-7
V: TRBV6-5
CDR3: ASSPGTRSYEQY

J: TRBJ2-7
V: TRBV10-2
CDR3: ASSESGTSGPLEQY

J: TRBJ1-2
V: TRBV10-3
CDR3: AISESQQGIYGYT

J: TRBJ1-5
V: TRBV19
CDR3: ASSPGFSNQPQH

J: TRBJ2-7
V: TRBV7-8
CDR3: ASSFTTPPGEQY

J: TRBJ2-1
V: TRBV2
CDR3: ASNQNEQF

J: TRBJ2-2
V: TRBV15
CDR3: ATSREGLAGSTGELF

J: TRBJ2-2
V: TRBV29-1
CDR3: SVASGSAGELF